The clone carrying this T cell receptor beta chain was picked up a small number of times. Its antigen is not identified. Investigators took RNA and DNA out together from roughly 18-30 mg of unsorted bulk tissue. Primary liver carcinoma in the patients was surgically resected. The entry originates in a study of tumor-infiltrating lymphocytes in primary liver carcinoma. Whole-study context: Patients comprised men and women whose ages fell between 30 and 69 years. General study findings and limits: Tumor-adjacent and tumor-blood pairs showed less overlap than tumor region pairs. Tumor top-250-clone fraction significantly exceeded that of blood (p = 0.039).

The CDR3 consists of 15 residues. The ends were cut back, 0 bases at V and 1 base at J, with 10 bases in the middle. Germline values: CDR1 SGHRS, CDR2 YFSETQ. Synthesis of TCR beta cDNA was carried out from 500 ng total RNA with a constant-region primer. ARM-PCR was slightly modified, and three nested multiplex PCR rounds with it gave rise to the TCR beta libraries. Researchers ran the first two PCR rounds for approximately 10 cycles each with TRBV1-TRBV30 forward primers and a C-beta reverse primer. In TCRdb, the multiplex PCR reads were re-called with MiXCR into one record per CDR3 protein. The data contain some 130,000 distinct CDR3 sequences, 65% to 75% of them singletons.

The chain joins TRBV5-1 to TRBJ2-5, with a possible D match to TRBD1 (5 bases). The sample was tumor-adjacent normal liver tissue. The TCR comes from a woman aged 55-69 years with primary liver carcinoma and hepatitis B virus infection. CDR3 DNA: TGCGCCAGCAGCTTGGGTGACAGATTCCAAGAGACCCAGTACTTC. Amino acids: CASSLGDRFQETQYF.